This entry lists 6 T cell receptor beta chains sequenced from one sample in a study of CD8 T cells in Susac syndrome. Reverse transcription of roughly 0.5 to 1 ug RNA was carried out with random hexamers. TCRdb processed the immunoSEQ multiplex PCR reads anew with MiXCR; each CDR3 protein has one entry. The sample has approximately 200,000 distinct CDR3 sequences; about 94% are singletons. The specimen was CD8+ T cells from PBMCs. The receptors were sampled from a human donor with multiple sclerosis.

V and J are TRBV27 and TRBJ2-2; unclear D gene. The CDR3 contains 14 residues. From germline, CDR1 is MNHEY and CDR2 SMNVEV (reference sequence). Between the trimmed V and J ends, which lost 7 bases and 2 bases, there was a span of 11 bases. The CDR3 bases are TGTGCCAGCACCCTCTATGCAAACACCGGGGAGCTGTTTTTT. This sequence encodes CASTLYANTGELFF.

The chain uses TRBV7-9 and TRBJ2-2; D is undetermined. Trimming left V 5 bases short and J 6 bases short, with 7 bases between. The CDR3 loop spans 12 amino acids. CDR1 is SEHNR and CDR2 is FQNEAQ in the germline V gene (reference sequence). Here the CDR3 reads CASSDIPGELFF. CDR3 DNA: TGTGCCAGCAGCGACATCCCCGGGGAGCTGTTTTTT.

The V call is TRBV9, the J call TRBJ1-2; no definite D call. The CDR3 totals 13 residues. The V gene lost 0 bases and the J gene lost 8 bases, with 11 bases spanning the gap. Germline CDR1 is SGDLS and CDR2 is YYNGEE. The DNA of the CDR3 is TGTGCCAGCAGCGTAGACGGGATTCGAGGCTACACCTTC. This translates into CASSVDGIRGYTF.

V gene TRBV27 combines with J gene TRBJ2-1, with TRBD2 as a possible D gene (6 bases). The CDR3 runs to 16 residues. Germline lookup yields CDR1 MNHEY and CDR2 SMNVEV (reference sequence). Trimming took 4 bases from V and 9 from J, leaving 22 bases between them. CDR3 sequence reads: CASSSTGTPAGGEQFF. The DNA for the CDR3 is TGTGCCAGCAGTTCTACCGGGACTCCCGCCGGGGGTGAGCAGTTCTTC.

This chain uses TRBV12-3 or TRBV12-4 with TRBJ2-5; 7 nucleotides line up with TRBD1. Germline trimming cut 0 bases from V and 7 bases from J; bases unmatched to any gene: 11. The CDR3 sequence is 16 residues long. DNA of the CDR3: TGTGCCAGCAGTTTAGCGTCCGACAGGGAACTTAGGACCCAGTACTTC. Protein: CASSLASDRELRTQYF.

The chain combines TRBV6-5 with TRBJ2-7; TRBD2 might be the D (6 bases). Per the germline V gene, CDR1 is MNHEY and CDR2 is SVGAGI. The CDR3 totals 13 residues. Trimming removed 6 bases from V and 5 bases from J, with 14 bases in between. CDR3 protein: CASSYPGRHEQYF. CDR3 sequence (DNA): TGTGCCAGCAGCTACCCTGGGAGGCACGAGCAGTACTTC.